This T cell receptor beta chain was profiled in a study of blood T cell repertoires in COVID-19. The V end lost 4 bases, the J end lost 3 bases, and 22 bases lay between the germline ends. The CDR3 runs to 17 residues. Original processing notes: Amplifying reference gene primers gave estimates of nucleated cell counts. Produced via immunoSEQ multiplex PCR; TCRdb's table is partial and in-frame only. Clonal size and the V and J genes are those of that table, whereas D and trimming came from the DNA. The sample consists of roughly 260,000 clones, roughly 84% of them appearing once. The TCR comes from a woman aged 40 to 50 who had recovered from COVID-19. The sequenced sample consisted of peripheral blood. The chain is built from TRBV5-3 and TRBJ2-5; D is unclear. TRBV5-3 is marked as an open reading frame, function uncertain. The DNA for the CDR3 is TGTGCCAGAAGCATCGACACGGATACATTGCAAGAAGAGACCCAGTACTTC. Protein: CARSIDTDTLQEETQYF.